Here is one TCR beta chain with its context. No antigen is known for it. V was cut by 9 bases and J by 4 bases, with 12 bases left in between. CDR1 MGHDK and CDR2 SYGVNS come from the germline V gene. The CDR3 is made up of 12 amino acids. This sample is drawn from a study of OX40 agonist ivuxolimab in advanced cancers. On the study more broadly: Patients in the trial were receiving intravenous ivuxolimab every 2 weeks, at doses of 0.01 to 10 mg/kg. Three patients got partial responses; one had hepatocellular carcinoma and two had cutaneous melanoma.

The study, taken as a whole, reports: CD4+ T cells averaged fewer expanded clones than CD8+ T cells.

Systemic immunosuppression or a history of autoimmune disease excluded patients. Repertoires were generated with immunoSEQ multiplex PCR, while TCRdb's copy carries only in-frame clones and drops some. Counted here are several thousand clones, 75% to 85% occurring once; the ten biggest clones make up over 15%. The sequence was collected from an adult with an advanced solid tumor such as melanoma, head and neck, liver or kidney cancer. The starting material was CD4+ or CD8+ T cells sorted from blood, obtained in a trial of the OX40 agonist ivuxolimab. The genes are TRBV25-1 and TRBJ1-2; D is unresolved. The CDR3 DNA sequence: TGTGCCAGTGAGGAGACTGTCTATGGCTACACCTTC. The encoded protein is CASEETVYGYTF.